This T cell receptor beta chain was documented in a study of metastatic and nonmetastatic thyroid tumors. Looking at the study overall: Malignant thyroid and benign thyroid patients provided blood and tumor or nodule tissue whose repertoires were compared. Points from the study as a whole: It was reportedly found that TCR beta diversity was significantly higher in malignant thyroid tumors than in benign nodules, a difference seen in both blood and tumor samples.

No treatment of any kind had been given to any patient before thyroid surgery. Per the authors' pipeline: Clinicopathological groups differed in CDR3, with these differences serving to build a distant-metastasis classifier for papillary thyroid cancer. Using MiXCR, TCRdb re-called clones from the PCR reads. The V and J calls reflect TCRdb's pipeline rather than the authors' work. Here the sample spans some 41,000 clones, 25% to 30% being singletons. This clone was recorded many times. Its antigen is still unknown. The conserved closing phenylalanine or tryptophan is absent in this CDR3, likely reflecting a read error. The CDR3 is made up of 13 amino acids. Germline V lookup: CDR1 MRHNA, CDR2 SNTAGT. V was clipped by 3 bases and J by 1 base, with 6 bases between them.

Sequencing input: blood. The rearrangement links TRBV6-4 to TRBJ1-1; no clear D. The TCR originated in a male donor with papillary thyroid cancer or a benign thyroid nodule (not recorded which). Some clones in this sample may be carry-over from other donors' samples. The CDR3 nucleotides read TGTGCCAGCAGTGATAAAGAGAACACTGAAGCTTTCTCT. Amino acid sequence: CASSDKENTEAFS.